Below are 9 T cell receptor beta chains sequenced from a single sample in a study of STAT5B mutations in CD4+ large granular lymphocyte leukemia. TCRdb's table, derived via immunoSEQ multiplex PCR, lists solely in-frame clones and lacks some. This table has fewer than 35,000 clones, about three quarters appearing once. Material: CD4+ T cells from blood buffy coats. The source is a human donor in good health.

There are a few counts of this clone. The chain is built from TRBV5-1 and TRBJ1-1, with D tentatively TRBD1 (5 bases). The CDR3 is made up of 14 amino acids. Germline CDR1 and CDR2: SGHRS and YFSETQ. Between the trimmed V and J ends, which lost 1 base and 4 bases, there was a span of 11 bases. Here the CDR3 reads CASSLSGLGTEAFF. The DNA of the CDR3 is TGCGCCAGCAGCTTGTCGGGGCTGGGCACTGAAGCTTTCTTT.

The chain recombines TRBV29-1 with TRBJ2-7, with 8 bases aligning to TRBD2. CDR1 and CDR2 (germline): SQVTM, ANQGSEA. This CDR3 has 15 residues. V was clipped by 6 bases and J by 4 bases; unmatched bases: 14. CDR3 coding DNA: TGCAGCGTCTACGGGACTAGTAGCGGGAATTACGAGCAGTACTTC. The encoded protein is CSVYGTSSGNYEQYF.

The chain is built from TRBV11-2 and TRBJ1-3; D gene unclear. Germline V lookup: CDR1 SGHAT, CDR2 FQNNGV. V was pared by 7 bases and J by 2 bases, with 12 bases between. This CDR3 comprises 14 residues. CDR3 in DNA: TGTGCCAGCAAATGGCCAGGTACTGGAAACACCATATATTTT. Residues: CASKWPGTGNTIYF.

This clone was recorded once. The genes are TRBV7-9 and TRBJ2-5; 11 bases are shared with TRBD2. The germline CDR1 and CDR2 sequences are SEHNR and FQNEAQ (reference sequence). V was clipped by 2 bases and J by 2 bases; unmatched bases: 1. The CDR3 runs to 15 residues. CDR3 in amino acids: CASSLLAGGQETQYF. The CDR3 DNA reads TGTGCCAGCAGCTTACTAGCGGGGGGACAAGAGACCCAGTACTTC.

The genes are TRBV30 and TRBJ1-1; a weak D match, TRBD1 (5 bases). V shed 3 bases and J shed 4 bases, with 9 bases lying between them. Germline values: CDR1 GTSNPN, CDR2 SVGIG (reference sequence). The CDR3 sequence is 12 residues long. The CDR3 is CAWRGQGTEAFF. DNA for the CDR3: TGTGCCTGGAGGGGGCAGGGCACTGAAGCTTTCTTT.

V is TRBV30 and J is TRBJ2-7; either TRBD1 or TRBD2 may fit D (5 bases each). The CDR3 length is 12 residues. Germline-derived CDR1 and CDR2 are GTSNPN and SVGIG (reference sequence). The V gene lost 8 bases and the J gene lost 5 bases, with 16 bases spanning the gap. The CDR3 sequence: CAGGRTRDEQYF. CDR3 coding DNA: TGTGCCGGGGGACGGACAAGGGACGAGCAGTACTTC.

This rearrangement joins TRBV7-2 to TRBJ2-3; 13 bases are shared with TRBD2. J lost 5 bases, V lost 5 bases, and 7 bases had no gene match. Germline-derived CDR1 and CDR2 are SGHTA and FQGNSA. This CDR3 comprises 16 residues. CDR3 sequence: CASSLTSGGAGDTQYF. In DNA form, the CDR3 reads TGTGCCAGCAGCCTTACTAGCGGGGGGGCCGGAGATACGCAGTATTTT.

This chain connects TRBV9 to TRBJ2-1; no definite D call. V shed 0 bases and J shed 0 bases, with 7 bases lying between them. Germline V lookup: CDR1 SGDLS, CDR2 YYNGEE. This CDR3 spans 15 amino acids. The CDR3: CASSVVADSYNEQFF. Written as DNA, the CDR3 is TGTGCCAGCAGCGTAGTAGCAGACTCCTACAATGAGCAGTTCTTC.

A word on this clone: The junction does not match germline at one end; this may be a read error. The V gene is TRBV5-8, the J gene TRBJ1-5, with D hard to call. The length of the CDR3 is 15 residues. Per the germline V gene, CDR1 is SGHTS and CDR2 is YDEGEE. The CDR3 reads CASRLAGSGNQPQHF. In DNA form, the CDR3 reads TGTGCCAGCAGATTGGCGGGTTCGGGCAATCAGCCCCAGCATTTT.